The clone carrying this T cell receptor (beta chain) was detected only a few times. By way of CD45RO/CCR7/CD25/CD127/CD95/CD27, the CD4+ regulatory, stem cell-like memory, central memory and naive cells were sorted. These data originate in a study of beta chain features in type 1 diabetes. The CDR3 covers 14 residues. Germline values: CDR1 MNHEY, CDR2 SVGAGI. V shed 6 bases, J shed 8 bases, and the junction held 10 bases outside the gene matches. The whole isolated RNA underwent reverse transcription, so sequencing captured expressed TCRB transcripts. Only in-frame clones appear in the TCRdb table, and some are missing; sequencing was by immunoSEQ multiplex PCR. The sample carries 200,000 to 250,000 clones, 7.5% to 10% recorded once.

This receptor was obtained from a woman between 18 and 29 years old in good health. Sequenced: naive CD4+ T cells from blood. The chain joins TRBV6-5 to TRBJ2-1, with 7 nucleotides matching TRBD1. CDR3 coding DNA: TGTGCCAGCAGGCTAGGACAGGCGATCTATGAGCAGTTCTTC. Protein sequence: CASRLGQAIYEQFF.